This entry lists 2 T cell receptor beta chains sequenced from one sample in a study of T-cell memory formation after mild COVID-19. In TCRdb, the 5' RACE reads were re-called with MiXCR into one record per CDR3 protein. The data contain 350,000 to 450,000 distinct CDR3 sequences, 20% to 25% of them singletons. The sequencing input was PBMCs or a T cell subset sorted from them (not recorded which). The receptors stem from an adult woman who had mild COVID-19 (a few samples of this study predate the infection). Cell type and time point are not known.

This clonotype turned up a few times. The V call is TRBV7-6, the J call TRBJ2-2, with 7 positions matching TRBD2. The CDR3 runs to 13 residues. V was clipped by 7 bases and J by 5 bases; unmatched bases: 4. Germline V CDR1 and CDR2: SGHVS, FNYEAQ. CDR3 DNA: TGTGCCAGCACTTGGGGAGGGACCGGGGAGCTGTTTTTT. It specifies CASTWGGTGELFF. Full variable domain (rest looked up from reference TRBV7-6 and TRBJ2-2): GAGVSQSPRYKVTKRGQDVALRCDPISGHVSLYWYRQALGQGPEFLTYFNYEAQQDKSGLPNDRFSAERPEGSISTLTIQRTEQRDSAMYRCASTWGGTGELFFGEGSRLTVL.

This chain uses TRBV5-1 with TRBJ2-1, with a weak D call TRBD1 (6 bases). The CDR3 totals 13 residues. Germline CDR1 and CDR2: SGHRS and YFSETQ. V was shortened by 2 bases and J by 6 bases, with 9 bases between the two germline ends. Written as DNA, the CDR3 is TGCGCCAGCAGCTTTGGGACAACCAATGAGCAGTTCTTC. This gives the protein CASSFGTTNEQFF.